The 20 T cell receptor beta chains below come from one sample, sequenced in a study of T cell changes during pregnancy in multiple sclerosis. Here immunoSEQ multiplex PCR was the method, and the copy in TCRdb shows in-frame clones only, minus some. The sample holds 70,000 to 95,000 clones, approximately 92% seen once. The starting material was peripheral blood, obtained in the first trimester of pregnancy. The receptors shown here come from a female donor with multiple sclerosis, enrolled in a pregnancy study.

The chain carries TRBV7-8 and TRBJ2-7, with D possibly TRBD1 on 5 matching bases. The CDR3 length is 14 residues. Between the trimmed V and J ends, which lost 5 bases and 2 bases, there was a span of 13 bases. The germline V gene encodes CDR1 SGHVS and CDR2 FQNEAQ. The CDR3 DNA reads as TGTGCCAGCAGCCTATCCGACAGAGCCTACGAGCAGTACTTC. Its protein is CASSLSDRAYEQYF.

This chain links TRBV9 with TRBJ2-1; 10 bases map to TRBD1. The V gene's germline CDR1 is SGDLS and CDR2 YYNGEE. The CDR3 covers 17 residues. Trimming cost V 0 bases and J 2 bases; bases outside gene matches: 5. The CDR3 DNA is TGTGCCAGCAGCGTAGTTCGGGACAGGGGACCCTACAATGAGCAGTTCTTC. Its protein product is CASSVVRDRGPYNEQFF. The full variable domain, completed using reference TRBV9 and TRBJ2-1, is DSGVTQTPKHLITATGQRVTLRCSPRSGDLSVYWYQQSLDQGLQFLIQYYNGEERAKGNILERFSAQQFPDLHSELNLSSLELGDSALYFCASSVVRDRGPYNEQFFGPGTRLTVL.

The rearrangement uses TRBV27 and TRBJ1-2; possible D gene TRBD1, 6 bases. The ends were cut back, 5 bases at V and 8 bases at J, with 24 bases in the middle. Germline assignment: CDR1 MNHEY and CDR2 SMNVEV (reference sequence). The CDR3 length is 16 residues. CDR3 coding DNA: TGTGCCAGCAGTCGAAACTCCGGGACACTTATCTGGGGCTACACCTTC. It codes for CASSRNSGTLIWGYTF.

The chain combines TRBV7-9 with TRBJ2-5, with 16 nucleotides matching TRBD2. The germline CDR1 and CDR2 sequences are SEHNR and FQNEAQ (reference sequence). This CDR3 has 17 residues. The V gene end was trimmed by 5 bases and the J gene end by 5 bases; junction bases not matched to a gene: 8. The chain's CDR3 is CASSPGLAGGPGETQYF. In DNA form, the CDR3 reads TGTGCCAGCAGCCCGGGACTAGCGGGGGGGCCGGGGGAGACCCAGTACTTC. Full variable domain (missing parts from reference TRBV7-9 and TRBJ2-5): DTGVSQNPRHKITKRGQNVTFRCDPISEHNRLYWYRQTLGQGPEFLTYFQNEAQLEKSRLLSDRFSAERPKGSFSTLEIQRTEQGDSAMYLCASSPGLAGGPGETQYFGPGTRLLVL.

The genes are TRBV9 and TRBJ2-1; 10 bases map to TRBD2. CDR1 SGDLS and CDR2 YYNGEE come from the germline V gene. CDR3 size: 16 residues. Trimming at V came to 4 bases and at J to 10 bases, leaving 14 bases not matched to a gene. The CDR3 DNA reads as TGTGCCAGCAGCCTAAGTATAGCGGGGGGTCCCGGGGAGCAGTTCTTC. It encodes CASSLSIAGGPGEQFF.

V usage is TRBV27 and J usage is TRBJ2-7, with 7 bases matching TRBD1. CDR3 size: 14 residues. V was clipped by 6 bases and J by 0 bases; unmatched bases: 5. The germline CDR1 and CDR2 sequences are MNHEY and SMNVEV (reference sequence). The CDR3 is CASRPGTVSYEQYF. The CDR3 coding sequence is TGTGCCAGCAGACCGGGGACAGTCTCCTACGAGCAGTACTTC.

The chain carries TRBV19 and TRBJ2-1; D perhaps matches TRBD2 (6 bases). CDR1 and CDR2 (germline): LNHDA, SQIVND (reference sequence). The CDR3 spans 16 residues. V lost 0 bases to trimming and J lost 5 bases, with 14 bases between them. Here the CDR3 reads CASSIEGGRRHNEQFF. DNA for the CDR3: TGTGCCAGTAGTATAGAGGGAGGTAGGCGACACAATGAGCAGTTCTTC.

This sequence joins TRBV19 and TRBJ1-1, with D tentatively TRBD1 (6 bases). The CDR3 contains 17 residues. The germline V gene has CDR1 LNHDA and CDR2 SQIVND (reference sequence). Deletions cut 6 bases from V and 5 bases from J, with 25 bases between. For the CDR3, the DNA is TGTGCCAGTAGCGAACAGGGCAGAGGTTTTAGATTTACTGAAGCTTTCTTT. Translating it yields CASSEQGRGFRFTEAFF.

The chain uses TRBV29-1 and TRBJ1-2; TRBD1 is a possible D gene (6 bases). Per the germline V gene, CDR1 is SQVTM and CDR2 is ANQGSEA. Trimming shortened V by 0 bases and J by 8 bases, and 13 bases separated the two germline ends. The CDR3 spans 13 residues. CDR3 region: CSVEDETGFGYTF. CDR3 in DNA: TGCAGCGTTGAAGACGAAACAGGGTTCGGCTACACCTTC.

The chain links TRBV4-1 to TRBJ2-3, with D unclear. CDR3 length: 17 residues. V was shortened by 0 bases and J by 2 bases, with 15 bases between the two germline ends. Per germline, CDR1 MGHRA and CDR2 YSYEKL. The CDR3 nucleotides read TGCGCCAGCAGCCAAGATGGTCGCCCTACTCCCACAGATACGCAGTATTTT. It specifies CASSQDGRPTPTDTQYF.

The genes are TRBV18 and TRBJ1-5; D remains ambiguous. The germline V gene has CDR1 KGHSH and CDR2 LQKENI. V was clipped by 2 bases and J by 2 bases, with 10 bases between them. The CDR3 sequence is 15 residues long. In DNA, the CDR3 is TGTGCCAGCTCACCAGTTCCCGCGCGCAATCAGCCCCAGCATTTT. Translated, it gives CASSPVPARNQPQHF.

The chain employs TRBV19 and TRBJ1-4, with 10 bases aligning to TRBD1. This CDR3 is 14 amino acids long. The V gene end was trimmed by 5 bases and the J gene end by 7 bases; junction bases not matched to a gene: 4. Germline V CDR1 and CDR2: LNHDA, SQIVND (reference sequence). The CDR3 loop is CASSVDRGREKLFF. The DNA of the CDR3 is TGTGCCAGTAGTGTCGACAGGGGGCGTGAAAAACTGTTTTTT.

The V gene is TRBV11-2, the J gene TRBJ2-2; the D is unclear. Trimming took off 10 bases at V and 0 bases at J, with 15 bases between the two ends. The CDR3 consists of 15 residues. Germline assignment: CDR1 SGHAT and CDR2 FQNNGV. CDR3 bases: TGTGCCACCAACCCCATCTACGCGAACACCGGGGAGCTGTTTTTT. The encoded protein is CATNPIYANTGELFF.

The V and J genes are TRBV5-1 and TRBJ2-5; maybe TRBD1 (5 bases). This CDR3 spans 14 amino acids. In germline, CDR1 is SGHRS, CDR2 YFSETQ. V lost 5 bases and J 4 bases, leaving 15 bases between the germline ends. CDR3 protein: CASRNQGELETQYF. For the CDR3, the DNA is TGCGCCAGCAGAAACCAGGGTGAGCTAGAGACCCAGTACTTC. The whole variable domain, remainder taken from reference TRBV5-1 and TRBJ2-5, is KAGVTQTPRYLIKTRGQQVTLSCSPISGHRSVSWYQQTPGQGLQFLFEYFSETQRNKGNFPGRFSGRQFSNSRSEMNVSTLELGDSALYLCASRNQGELETQYFGPGTRLLVL.

CDR3 sequence: CASSLRGTDTQYF. CDR3 sequence (DNA): TGTGCCAGCAGCTTACGCGGGACAGATACGCAGTATTTT. The chain couples TRBV13 to TRBJ2-3, with D possibly being TRBD2 (5 bases). This CDR3 spans 13 amino acids. V gave up 2 bases and J gave up 3 bases, with 6 bases separating them. Germline V lookup: CDR1 PRHDT, CDR2 FYEKMQ (reference sequence).

The rearrangement uses TRBV5-1 and TRBJ2-7, with unresolved D. The CDR3 runs to 13 residues. Trimming shortened V by 0 bases and J by 5 bases, and 9 bases separated the two germline ends. Germline V gene sequence: CDR1 SGHRS, CDR2 YFSETQ. The CDR3 DNA sequence: TGCGCCAGCAGCTTGGGAGGTATAGACGAGCAGTACTTC. It specifies CASSLGGIDEQYF.

The DNA of the CDR3 is TGTGCCAGCAGTGAAGCGCTGGGGCAGAGAGATTCAGGGAATCAGCCCCAGCATTTT. Amino acids: CASSEALGQRDSGNQPQHF. The rearrangement uses TRBV2 and TRBJ1-5; D is perhaps TRBD1 (5 bases). CDR3 length: 19 residues. V was pared by 0 bases and J by 4 bases, with 22 bases between. The germline V gene has CDR1 SNHLY and CDR2 FYNNEI.

J is TRBJ1-2 and V is TRBV5-5; weak D call: TRBD1 (6 bases). The CDR3 totals 18 residues. The V end lost 0 bases, the J end lost 5 bases, and 23 bases lay between the germline ends. Germline CDR1 reads SGHKS; CDR2 reads YYEKEE (reference sequence). CDR3 region: CASSLGWGLPLLLYGYTF. Written as DNA, the CDR3 is TGTGCCAGCAGCTTGGGGTGGGGGCTTCCCTTACTCCTGTATGGCTACACCTTC.

This clone was seen once. This rearrangement joins TRBV2 to TRBJ1-2; a possible D gene is TRBD1 (5 bases). The CDR3 spans 16 residues. CDR1 and CDR2 from the germline V gene are SNHLY and FYNNEI. V lost 4 bases to trimming and J lost 4 bases, with 19 bases between them. CDR3 in amino acids: CASSGGGAGNSYGYTF. CDR3 DNA: TGTGCCAGCAGTGGGGGAGGAGCAGGGAACTCCTATGGCTACACCTTC. The entire variable domain, with the rest obtained from reference TRBV2 and TRBJ1-2, is as follows: EPEVTQTPSHQVTQMGQEVILRCVPISNHLYFYWYRQILGQKVEFLVSFYNNEISEKSEIFDDQFSVERPDGSNFTLKIRSTKLEDSAMYFCASSGGGAGNSYGYTFGSGTRLTVV.

V usage is TRBV20-1 and J usage is TRBJ2-5; D perhaps matches TRBD2 (6 bases). CDR3 length: 11 amino acids. Germline V CDR1 and CDR2: DFQATT, SNEGSKA (reference sequence). The V end was cut by 6 bases, the J end by 2 bases, with 7 bases between. CDR3 sequence: CSASGQETQYF. Written as DNA, the CDR3 is TGCAGTGCCAGCGGGCAAGAGACCCAGTACTTC.